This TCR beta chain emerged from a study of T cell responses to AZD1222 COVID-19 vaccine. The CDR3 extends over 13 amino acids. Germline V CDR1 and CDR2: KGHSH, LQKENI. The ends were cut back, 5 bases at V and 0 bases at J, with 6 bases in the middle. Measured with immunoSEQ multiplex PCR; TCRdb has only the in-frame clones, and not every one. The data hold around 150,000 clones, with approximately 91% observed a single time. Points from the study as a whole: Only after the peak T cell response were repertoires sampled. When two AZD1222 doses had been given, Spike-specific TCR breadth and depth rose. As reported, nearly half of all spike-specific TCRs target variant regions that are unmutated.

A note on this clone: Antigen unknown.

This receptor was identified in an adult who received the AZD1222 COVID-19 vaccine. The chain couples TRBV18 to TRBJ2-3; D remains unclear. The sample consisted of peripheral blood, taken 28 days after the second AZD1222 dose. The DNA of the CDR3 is TGTGCCAGCTCATTCTCTAGCACAGATACGCAGTATTTT. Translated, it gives CASSFSSTDTQYF.